The 8 T cell receptor beta chains in this list originate from one sample, sequenced in a study of blood T cell repertoires in COVID-19. The table came from immunoSEQ multiplex PCR; TCRdb's copy has only in-frame clones and leaves some out. The sample lists 400,000 or so clones; 90% were seen once. The sequencing sample was made of PBMCs or T cells enriched from blood (not recorded which). These receptors all come from a man aged 18 to 30 who had recovered from COVID-19.

The rearrangement uses TRBV19 and TRBJ1-1, with TRBD1 matching 9 bases. This CDR3 comprises 11 residues. From germline, CDR1 is LNHDA and CDR2 SQIVND (reference sequence). V lost 6 bases, J lost 11 bases, and 4 bases stayed unmatched. The CDR3 protein is CASSRDRAAFF. CDR3 nucleotide sequence: TGTGCCAGTAGCCGGGACAGGGCTGCTTTCTTT.

The chain couples TRBV3-1 (or the pseudogene TRBV3-2) to TRBJ1-6; the D gene is possibly TRBD1 (5 bases). The V end lost 4 bases, the J end lost 8 bases, and 12 bases lay between the germline ends. This CDR3 is built from 14 residues. Germline V gene sequence: CDR1 LGHDT, CDR2 YNNKEL (reference sequence). The CDR3 DNA is TGTGCCAGCAGCCGGGACTTTCAGGATTCACCCCTCCACTTT. It yields the protein CASSRDFQDSPLHF.

This chain connects TRBV9 to TRBJ2-7; 8 bases are shared with TRBD1. The germline CDR1 and CDR2 sequences are SGDLS and YYNGEE. The trim removed 0 bases at V and 6 bases at J, leaving 8 bases unmatched. The CDR3 has 15 residues. DNA of the CDR3: TGTGCCAGCAGCGTAGACCCGACAGGGGTAGGCGAGCAGTACTTC. Its protein product is CASSVDPTGVGEQYF.

This chain joins TRBV19 and TRBJ1-1; tentative D call: TRBD1 (6 bases). From germline, CDR1 is LNHDA and CDR2 SQIVND (reference sequence). This CDR3 comprises 15 residues. The V and J ends lost 2 bases and 4 bases respectively, with 14 bases between them. DNA for the CDR3: TGTGCCAGTAGTATATCCTCGGCCAGGGGCACTGAAGCTTTCTTT. Translated: CASSISSARGTEAFF.

This clone was detected once. The genes are TRBV11-2 and TRBJ1-4; the D gene is possibly TRBD1 (6 bases). The CDR3 loop spans 15 amino acids. Germline values: CDR1 SGHAT, CDR2 FQNNGV. V lost 2 bases, J lost 3 bases, and 10 bases lay in between. As DNA, the CDR3 is TGTGCCAGCAGCTTACACAGGGTACCTAATGAAAAACTGTTTTTT. Amino acid sequence: CASSLHRVPNEKLFF.

The chain uses TRBV5-1 and TRBJ2-7, with D uncertain. Germline-derived CDR1 and CDR2 are SGHRS and YFSETQ. V gave up 1 base and J gave up 0 bases, with 11 bases separating them. The CDR3 contains 15 residues. The CDR3 reads CASSLNTFSSYEQYF. The CDR3 DNA reads as TGCGCCAGCAGCTTGAATACCTTTAGCTCCTACGAGCAGTACTTC.

Comments on this clone: Other DNA sequences of this sample code for an identical CDR3. The CDR3 is CASSPDRGNQPQHF. Written as DNA, the CDR3 is TGTGCCAGTAGTCCGGACAGGGGCAATCAGCCCCAGCATTTT. V gene TRBV19 combines with J gene TRBJ1-5, with 8 bases aligning to TRBD1. This CDR3 region has 14 residues. V gave up 5 bases and J gave up 2 bases; unmatched junction bases: 2. Germline values: CDR1 LNHDA, CDR2 SQIVND (reference sequence).

The table lists this clone with a count of one. The chain has TRBV28 and TRBJ2-7; D remains ambiguous. The CDR3 is 15 amino acids. Germline-derived CDR1 and CDR2 are MDHEN and SYDVKM. V lost 7 bases, J lost 3 bases, and 19 bases lay in between. The CDR3 bases are TGTGCCAGCACCAACAGTGGGTACCTCCTCTACGAGCAGTACTTC. The encoded protein is CASTNSGYLLYEQYF.